The 24 T cell receptor beta chains in this list originate from one sample, sequenced in a study of control samples from healthy donors and cancer patients. The assay was immunoSEQ multiplex PCR, and TCRdb's table has in-frame clones only and misses some. The sample yields 150,000 to 200,000 clones, 91% seen once. The sequenced sample consisted of blood. These receptors were collected from a woman in her 40s in good health.

This clone has a single count. V and J are TRBV5-1 and TRBJ1-3; D is undetermined. Germline lookup yields CDR1 SGHRS and CDR2 YFSETQ. This CDR3 has 17 residues. Deletions cut 4 bases from V and 2 bases from J, with 19 bases between. The CDR3, as DNA: TGCGCCAGCAGCCCGGCAAATCTACACAACCCTGGAAACACCATATATTTT. This sequence encodes CASSPANLHNPGNTIYF.

The chain is built from TRBV7-2 and TRBJ1-1; no firm D call. Germline-derived CDR1 and CDR2 are SGHTA and FQGNSA. The CDR3 is 14 residues long. Trimming pared 5 bases from V and 0 bases from J, leaving 10 bases between. This CDR3 is CASSTRRMNTEAFF. The CDR3 DNA sequence: TGTGCCAGCAGCACCCGGCGGATGAACACTGAAGCTTTCTTT.

V and J are TRBV3-1 (or the pseudogene TRBV3-2) and TRBJ1-2; D remains ambiguous. The CDR3 spans 13 residues. Germline V gene data show CDR1 as LGHDT and CDR2 as YNNKEL (reference sequence). V lost 1 base, J lost 4 bases, and 7 bases lay in between. CDR3 sequence (DNA): TGTGCCAGCAGCCAAGGTGGCAGCTATGGCTACACCTTC. Its translation is CASSQGGSYGYTF.

The V call is TRBV6-1, the J call TRBJ1-3; no clear D gene. This CDR3 is built from 13 residues. Trimming cost V 0 bases and J 1 base, with 1 base left between them. The germline V gene encodes CDR1 MNHNS and CDR2 SASEGT. The CDR3 nucleotides read TGTGCCAGCAGTGAAGCGTCTGGAAACACCATATATTTT. Translated: CASSEASGNTIYF.

This clone was seen once. The rearrangement joins TRBV7-7 to TRBJ2-5; D ambiguous. The CDR3 contains 13 residues. Germline values: CDR1 SSHAT, CDR2 FNYEAQ (reference sequence). Between the trimmed V and J ends, which lost 6 bases and 4 bases, there was a span of 12 bases. The chain's CDR3 is CASSFLGRETQYF. The CDR3 DNA follows: TGTGCCAGCAGTTTCCTGGGCAGAGAGACCCAGTACTTC.

The chain combines TRBV3-1 (or the pseudogene TRBV3-2) with TRBJ2-1; 9 bases are a match to TRBD2. This CDR3 contains 16 residues. CDR1 is LGHDT and CDR2 is YNNKEL in the germline V gene (reference sequence). The trim removed 3 bases at V and 0 bases at J, leaving 3 bases unmatched. CDR3 nucleotides: TGTGCCAGCAGCCAGAGCGGGGGGCGCTCCTACAATGAGCAGTTCTTC. This codes for CASSQSGGRSYNEQFF.

This clone was seen only a few times. The rearrangement uses TRBV19 and TRBJ2-5; a weak D match, TRBD2 (6 bases). Looked up from germline, CDR1 is LNHDA and CDR2 is SQIVND (reference sequence). The germline V and J ends were trimmed by 6 bases and 4 bases, with 21 bases remaining between them. CDR3 length: 16 residues. Here the CDR3 DNA reads TGTGCCAGTAGGGGGACTCTACGCGGGTCCGTAGAGACCCAGTACTTC. Protein product: CASRGTLRGSVETQYF. Using reference TRBV19 and TRBJ2-5 for the parts outside the CDR3, the full variable domain is DGGITQSPKYLFRKEGQNVTLSCEQNLNHDAMYWYRQDPGQGLRLIYYSQIVNDFQKGDIAEGYSVSREKKESFPLTVTSAQKNPTAFYLCASRGTLRGSVETQYFGPGTRLLVL.

The V and J genes are TRBV4-2 and TRBJ2-4; 12 positions match TRBD1. The ends lost 2 bases at V and 8 bases at J; junction bases unmatched: 10. Germline V gives CDR1 LGHNA, CDR2 YNFKEQ. The CDR3 covers 17 residues. The CDR3, as DNA: TGTGCCAGCAGCCAACATATGGCGGGACAGGGGGCAGACATTCAGTACTTC. Protein product: CASSQHMAGQGADIQYF.

This chain uses TRBV18 with TRBJ1-1; D is perhaps TRBD1 (5 bases). CDR1 is KGHSH and CDR2 is LQKENI in the germline V gene. The CDR3 length is 16 residues. Trimming cost V 0 bases and J 1 base, with 12 bases left between them. CDR3 DNA: TGTGCCAGCTCACCACCGCTTGGCACAGGGAACACTGAAGCTTTCTTT. Translation: CASSPPLGTGNTEAFF.

The genes are TRBV19 and TRBJ1-2; 8 bases map to TRBD1. The trim removed 5 bases at V and 0 bases at J, leaving 2 bases unmatched. This CDR3 spans 14 amino acids. Germline V gene data show CDR1 as LNHDA and CDR2 as SQIVND (reference sequence). Here the CDR3 DNA reads TGTGCCAGTAGTCAGGGGGCATCTAACTATGGCTACACCTTC. It yields the protein CASSQGASNYGYTF. The variable domain in full, with the rest retrieved from reference TRBV19 and TRBJ1-2, is DGGITQSPKYLFRKEGQNVTLSCEQNLNHDAMYWYRQDPGQGLRLIYYSQIVNDFQKGDIAEGYSVSREKKESFPLTVTSAQKNPTAFYLCASSQGASNYGYTFGSGTRLTVV.

This chain links TRBV27 with TRBJ2-2; D remains ambiguous. Germline lookup yields CDR1 MNHEY and CDR2 SMNVEV (reference sequence). V lost 3 bases, J lost 1 base, and 6 bases lay in between. This CDR3 is 14 amino acids long. CDR3 nucleotide sequence: TGTGCCAGCAGTTTGGCGGTGAACACCGGGGAGCTGTTTTTT. It encodes CASSLAVNTGELFF.

The table lists this clone with a few counts. This chain uses TRBV20-1 with TRBJ2-7, with D possibly matching TRBD2 (5 bases). The V end was cut by 3 bases, the J end by 7 bases, with 16 bases between. Germline V gene data show CDR1 as DFQATT and CDR2 as SNEGSKA (reference sequence). CDR3 length equals 13 residues. Here the CDR3 DNA reads TGCAGTGCTAGTGAACTTGCATCGGGGGAGCAGTACTTC. This gives the protein CSASELASGEQYF.

Turning to this clone: Additional DNA sequences in this sample encode the identical CDR3. This chain links TRBV18 with TRBJ2-6; D gene ambiguous. Trimming shortened V by 3 bases and J by 4 bases, and 4 bases separated the two germline ends. From germline, CDR1 is KGHSH and CDR2 LQKENI. This CDR3 is 13 amino acids long. CDR3 residues: CASSPGGANVLTF. For the CDR3, the DNA is TGTGCCAGCTCACCTGGGGGGGCCAACGTCCTGACTTTC.

The chain has TRBV6-6 and TRBJ2-2; 10 positions match TRBD2. The CDR3 covers 18 residues. Germline values: CDR1 MNHNY, CDR2 SVGAGI (reference sequence). V gave up 5 bases and J gave up 7 bases; unmatched junction bases: 16. The CDR3 DNA reads as TGTGCCAGCAGTCCCACGGGATGGTTGGCTAGCGGGGGCGGGGAGCTGTTTTTT. It is translated as CASSPTGWLASGGGELFF.

CDR3 DNA sequence: TGTGCCAGCAGCTGGGGACTAGCAAATGAGCAGTTCTTC. Its translation is CASSWGLANEQFF. J is TRBJ2-1 and V is TRBV3-1 (or the pseudogene TRBV3-2), with 9 bases aligning to TRBD2. Germline V lookup: CDR1 LGHDT, CDR2 YNNKEL (reference sequence). The CDR3 is made up of 13 amino acids. V lost 5 bases to trimming and J lost 7 bases; unmatched junction nucleotides: 3.

This chain uses TRBV27 with TRBJ2-2; no firm D call. Germline values: CDR1 MNHEY, CDR2 SMNVEV (reference sequence). The CDR3 consists of 14 residues. V was shortened by 7 bases and J by 0 bases, with 9 bases between the two germline ends. The CDR3 loop reads CASTGSSNTGELFF. Here the CDR3 DNA reads TGTGCCAGCACGGGCAGTTCGAACACCGGGGAGCTGTTTTTT.

The CDR3 DNA reads TGTGCCAGCAGCCCATGGGACTTGGGCGCTGAAGCTTTCTTT. Amino acid sequence: CASSPWDLGAEAFF. The chain combines TRBV11-2 with TRBJ1-1, with a tentative D call TRBD1 (5 bases). V lost 5 bases and J lost 6, with 16 bases in between. Per germline, CDR1 SGHAT and CDR2 FQNNGV. The CDR3 is made up of 14 amino acids.

The chain is built from TRBV20-1 and TRBJ1-1, with unresolved D. The CDR3 has 12 residues. Germline CDR1 DFQATT, CDR2 SNEGSKA (reference sequence). V lost 3 bases and J 1 base, leaving 6 bases between the germline ends. CDR3 in amino acids: CSASSRNTEAFF. CDR3 bases: TGCAGTGCTAGTTCCAGGAACACTGAAGCTTTCTTT.

V usage is TRBV5-1 and J usage is TRBJ1-1; D might be TRBD1 (6 bases). The CDR3 extends over 14 amino acids. Trimming pared 3 bases from V and 11 bases from J, leaving 20 bases between. Germline values: CDR1 SGHRS, CDR2 YFSETQ. The CDR3: CASSSSGGRMGAFF. CDR3 DNA sequence: TGCGCCAGCAGCTCGTCCGGGGGGCGGATGGGTGCTTTCTTT.

The chain joins TRBV5-1 to TRBJ1-1; a possible D gene is TRBD1 (6 bases). V dropped 0 bases and J dropped 5 bases, with 11 bases sitting between them. This CDR3 comprises 14 residues. Germline V gene sequence: CDR1 SGHRS, CDR2 YFSETQ. CDR3 bases: TGCGCCAGCAGCTTGGCAGGGGTGGGGACTGAAGCTTTCTTT. Amino acids: CASSLAGVGTEAFF.

The CDR3 coding sequence is TGTGCCAGTAGTATTACCGGGACCGCGAGCAATTATGGCTACACCTTC. Its protein product is CASSITGTASNYGYTF. This sequence joins TRBV19 and TRBJ1-2, with D perhaps matching TRBD1 (5 bases). In germline, CDR1 is LNHDA, CDR2 SQIVND (reference sequence). Deletions cut 3 bases from V and 5 bases from J, with 19 bases between. This CDR3 region has 16 residues.

The rearrangement joins TRBV9 to TRBJ2-7; D possibly corresponds to TRBD2 (6 bases). The V end was cut by 2 bases, the J end by 6 bases, with 15 bases between. The V gene's germline CDR1 is SGDLS and CDR2 YYNGEE. The CDR3 covers 14 residues. The CDR3 DNA reads TGTGCCAGCAGCGTCAGACCCGAGGGAGGCGAGCAGTACTTC. The encoded protein is CASSVRPEGGEQYF.

Only one count was recorded for this clone. The chain carries TRBV6-1 and TRBJ1-5; D gene unclear. Germline values: CDR1 MNHNS, CDR2 SASEGT. V lost 3 bases and J 0 bases, leaving 9 bases between the germline ends. CDR3 size: 15 residues. The CDR3 loop reads CASSDRPTSNQPQHF. As DNA, the CDR3 is TGTGCCAGCAGTGACCGTCCAACTAGCAATCAGCCCCAGCATTTT.

The chain has TRBV27 and TRBJ1-5; TRBD1 matches at 8 bases. The germline V gene encodes CDR1 MNHEY and CDR2 SMNVEV (reference sequence). The CDR3 consists of 14 residues. Germline trimming cut 3 bases from V and 5 bases from J; bases unmatched to any gene: 3. The DNA for the CDR3 is TGTGCCAGCAGTTTTCAGGGGGCCCATCAGCCCCAGCATTTT. This codes for CASSFQGAHQPQHF.